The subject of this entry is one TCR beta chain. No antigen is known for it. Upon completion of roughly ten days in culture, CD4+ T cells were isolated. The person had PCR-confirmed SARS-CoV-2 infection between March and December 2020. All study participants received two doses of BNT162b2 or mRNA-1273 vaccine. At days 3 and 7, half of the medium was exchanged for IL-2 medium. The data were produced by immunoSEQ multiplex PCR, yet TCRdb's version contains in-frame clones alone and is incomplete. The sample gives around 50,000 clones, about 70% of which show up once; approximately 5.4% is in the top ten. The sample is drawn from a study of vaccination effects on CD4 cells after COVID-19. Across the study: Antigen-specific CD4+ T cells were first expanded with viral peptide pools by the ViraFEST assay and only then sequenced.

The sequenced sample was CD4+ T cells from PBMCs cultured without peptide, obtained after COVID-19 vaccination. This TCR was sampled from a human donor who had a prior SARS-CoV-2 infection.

Written as DNA, the CDR3 is TGTGCCAGCAGCTTAGGGAGGAACACTGAAGCTTTCTTT. It is translated as CASSLGRNTEAFF. The V gene is TRBV11-3, the J gene TRBJ1-1, with D uncertain. This CDR3 has 13 residues. Trimming stripped 1 base from V and 1 base from J, with 4 bases between. Looked up from germline, CDR1 is SGHNT and CDR2 is YENEEA. The variable domain in full, completed from reference TRBV11-3 and TRBJ1-1, reads EAGVVQSPRYKIIEKKQPVAFWCNPISGHNTLYWYLQNLGQGPELLIRYENEEAVDDSQLPKDRFSAERLKGVDSTLKIQPAELGDSAVYLCASSLGRNTEAFFGQGTRLTVV.